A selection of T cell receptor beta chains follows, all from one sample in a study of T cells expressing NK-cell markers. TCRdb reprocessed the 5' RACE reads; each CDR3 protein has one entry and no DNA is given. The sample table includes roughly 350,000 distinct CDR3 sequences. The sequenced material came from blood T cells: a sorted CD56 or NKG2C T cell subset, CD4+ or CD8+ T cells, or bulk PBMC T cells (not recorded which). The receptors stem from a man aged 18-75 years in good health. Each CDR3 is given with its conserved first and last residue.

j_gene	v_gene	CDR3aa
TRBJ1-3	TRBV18	CASSLSGVAGNTIYF
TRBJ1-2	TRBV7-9	CASSLAGTVKTYGYTF
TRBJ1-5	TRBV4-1	CASSQIRANQPQHF
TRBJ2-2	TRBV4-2	CASSQGLAGAFNTGELFF
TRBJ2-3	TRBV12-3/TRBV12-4	CASSRERGLTDTQYF
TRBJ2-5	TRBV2	CASSVTWGGRETQYF
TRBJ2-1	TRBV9	CASSGQQRGGPYNEQFF
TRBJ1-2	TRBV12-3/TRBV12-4	CASKPTGPYGYTF
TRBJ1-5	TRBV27	CASSQNPGDRRQPQHF
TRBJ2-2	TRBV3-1	CASSLLRGGNAGELFF
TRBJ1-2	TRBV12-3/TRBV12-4	CASSSTGTFYGYTF
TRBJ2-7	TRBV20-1	CSAKRGLSYEQYF